The 6 T cell receptor beta chains reported below all come from one sample, sequenced in a study of T cell responses to AZD1222 COVID-19 vaccine. Method: immunoSEQ multiplex PCR; TCRdb's copy keeps in-frame clones and lacks some. The sample holds more than 100,000 clones, almost 95% seen once. This material consisted of peripheral blood, taken on day 0 of AZD1222 vaccination. All receptors derive from an adult in good health.

This chain connects TRBV7-3 to TRBJ2-1; 9 bases match TRBD2. The germline V gene encodes CDR1 SGHTA and CDR2 FQGTGA. The CDR3 runs to 14 residues. The J segment lost 5 bases and the V segment lost 8 bases, leaving 7 bases of the junction unmatched. The CDR3 DNA sequence: TGTGCCAGCTCCCAGCTAGCGGGAAACAATGAGCAGTTCTTC. Translation gives CASSQLAGNNEQFF.

The V call is TRBV6-5, the J call TRBJ1-1, with D unresolved. The V end lost 6 bases, the J end lost 5 bases, and 10 bases lay between the germline ends. The CDR3 length is 12 residues. CDR1 is MNHEY, CDR2 SVGAGI, per germline. CDR3 protein: CASRQGGTEAFF. The DNA for the CDR3 is TGTGCCAGCAGGCAAGGAGGAACTGAAGCTTTCTTT.

This chain joins TRBV19 and TRBJ1-5; 8 nucleotides agree with TRBD1. The CDR3 totals 15 residues. The J segment lost 7 bases and the V segment lost 5 bases, leaving 10 bases of the junction unmatched. Germline CDR1 LNHDA, CDR2 SQIVND (reference sequence). As DNA, the CDR3 is TGTGCCAGTAGTCCGGGACAGGAAGGGCTCCAGCCCCAGCATTTT. Its protein is CASSPGQEGLQPQHF.

The CDR3 DNA is TGCAGCGTTGATAGGACAGGGGGGTATGGCTACACCTTC. Translation gives CSVDRTGGYGYTF. The gene calls are TRBV29-1 and TRBJ1-2, with TRBD1 matching over 10 bases. Trimming removed 3 bases from V and 5 bases from J; junction bases left unmatched: 3. CDR3 length: 13 amino acids. Germline lookup yields CDR1 SQVTM and CDR2 ANQGSEA.

The V gene is TRBV30, the J gene TRBJ2-7; D is undetermined. Germline assignment: CDR1 GTSNPN and CDR2 SVGIG (reference sequence). This CDR3 has 13 amino acids. Trimming pared 2 bases from V and 2 bases from J, leaving 10 bases between. The CDR3, as DNA: TGTGCCTGGAGTCCTGGCGGCACCTACGAGCAGTACGTC. Residues: CAWSPGGTYEQYV.

The rearrangement links TRBV18 to TRBJ1-1; 8 bases fit TRBD1. Germline lookup yields CDR1 KGHSH and CDR2 LQKENI. V was pared by 8 bases and J by 4 bases, with 9 bases of the junction left unmatched. The CDR3 is made up of 14 amino acids. The CDR3 sequence is CASARQGYSTEAFF. For the CDR3, the DNA is TGTGCCAGCGCGAGACAGGGGTATAGCACTGAAGCTTTCTTT.